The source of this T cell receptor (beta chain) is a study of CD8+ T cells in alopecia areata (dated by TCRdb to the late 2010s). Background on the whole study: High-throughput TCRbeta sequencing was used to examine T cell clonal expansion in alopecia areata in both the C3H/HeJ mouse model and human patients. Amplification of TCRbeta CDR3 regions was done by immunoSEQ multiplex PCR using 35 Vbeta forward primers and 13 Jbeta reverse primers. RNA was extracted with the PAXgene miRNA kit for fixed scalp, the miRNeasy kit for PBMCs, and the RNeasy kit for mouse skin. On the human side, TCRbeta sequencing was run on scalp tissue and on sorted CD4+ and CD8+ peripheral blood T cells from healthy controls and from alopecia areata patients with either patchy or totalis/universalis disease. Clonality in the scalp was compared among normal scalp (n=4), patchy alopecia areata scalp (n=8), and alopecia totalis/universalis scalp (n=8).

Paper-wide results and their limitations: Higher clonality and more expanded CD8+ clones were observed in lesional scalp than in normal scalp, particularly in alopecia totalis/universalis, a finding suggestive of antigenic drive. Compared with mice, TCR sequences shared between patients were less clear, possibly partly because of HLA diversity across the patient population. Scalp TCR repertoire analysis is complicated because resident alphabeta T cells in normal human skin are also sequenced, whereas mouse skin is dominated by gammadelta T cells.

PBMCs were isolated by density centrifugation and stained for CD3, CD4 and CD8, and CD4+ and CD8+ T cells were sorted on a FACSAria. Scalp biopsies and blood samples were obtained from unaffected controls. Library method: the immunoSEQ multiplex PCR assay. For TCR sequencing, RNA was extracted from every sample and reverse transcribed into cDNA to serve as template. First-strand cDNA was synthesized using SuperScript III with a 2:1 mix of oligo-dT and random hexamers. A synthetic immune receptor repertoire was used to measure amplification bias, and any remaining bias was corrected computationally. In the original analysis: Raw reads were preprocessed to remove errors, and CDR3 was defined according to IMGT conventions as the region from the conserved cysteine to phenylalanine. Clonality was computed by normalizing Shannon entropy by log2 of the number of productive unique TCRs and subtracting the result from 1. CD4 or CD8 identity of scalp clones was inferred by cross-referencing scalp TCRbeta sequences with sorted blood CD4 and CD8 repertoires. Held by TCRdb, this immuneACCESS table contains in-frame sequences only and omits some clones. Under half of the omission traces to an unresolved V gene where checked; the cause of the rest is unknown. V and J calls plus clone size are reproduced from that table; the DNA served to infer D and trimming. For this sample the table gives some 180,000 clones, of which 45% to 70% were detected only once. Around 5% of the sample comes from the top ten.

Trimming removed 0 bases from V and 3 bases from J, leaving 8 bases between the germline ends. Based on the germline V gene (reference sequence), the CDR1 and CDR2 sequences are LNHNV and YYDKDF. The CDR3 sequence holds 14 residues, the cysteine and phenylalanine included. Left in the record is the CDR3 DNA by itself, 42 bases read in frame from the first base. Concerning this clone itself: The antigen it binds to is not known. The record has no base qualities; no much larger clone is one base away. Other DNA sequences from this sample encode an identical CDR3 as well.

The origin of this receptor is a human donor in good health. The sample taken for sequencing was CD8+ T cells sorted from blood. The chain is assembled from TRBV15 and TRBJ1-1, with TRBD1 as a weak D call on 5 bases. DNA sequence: TGTGCCACCAGCAGAGATCGGGGCTACACTGAAGCTTTCTTT. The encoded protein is CATSRDRGYTEAFF.